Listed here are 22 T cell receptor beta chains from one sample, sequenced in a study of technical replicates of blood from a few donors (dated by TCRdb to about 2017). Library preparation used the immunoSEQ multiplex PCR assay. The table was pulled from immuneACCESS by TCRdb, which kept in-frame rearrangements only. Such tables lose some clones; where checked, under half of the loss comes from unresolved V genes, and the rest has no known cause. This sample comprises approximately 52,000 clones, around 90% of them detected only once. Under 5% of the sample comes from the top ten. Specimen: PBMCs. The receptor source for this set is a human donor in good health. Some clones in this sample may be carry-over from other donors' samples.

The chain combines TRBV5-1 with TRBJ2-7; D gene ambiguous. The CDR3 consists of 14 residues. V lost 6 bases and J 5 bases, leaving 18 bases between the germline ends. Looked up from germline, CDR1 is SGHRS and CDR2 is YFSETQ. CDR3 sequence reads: CASKSGQIFDEQYF. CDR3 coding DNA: TGCGCCAGCAAGTCTGGGCAGATTTTCGACGAGCAGTACTTC.

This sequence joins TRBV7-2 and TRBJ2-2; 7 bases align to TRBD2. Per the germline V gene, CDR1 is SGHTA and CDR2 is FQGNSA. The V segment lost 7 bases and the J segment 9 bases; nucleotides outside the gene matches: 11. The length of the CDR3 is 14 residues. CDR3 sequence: CASKKAAGLWELFF. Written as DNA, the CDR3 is TGTGCCAGCAAGAAAGCAGCGGGGCTGTGGGAGCTGTTTTTT.

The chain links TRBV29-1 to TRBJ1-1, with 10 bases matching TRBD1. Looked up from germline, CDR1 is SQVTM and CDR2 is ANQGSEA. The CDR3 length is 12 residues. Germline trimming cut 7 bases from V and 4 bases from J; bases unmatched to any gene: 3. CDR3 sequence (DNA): TGCAGCGGGGACAGGGGTAGCACTGAAGCTTTCTTT. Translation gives CSGDRGSTEAFF.

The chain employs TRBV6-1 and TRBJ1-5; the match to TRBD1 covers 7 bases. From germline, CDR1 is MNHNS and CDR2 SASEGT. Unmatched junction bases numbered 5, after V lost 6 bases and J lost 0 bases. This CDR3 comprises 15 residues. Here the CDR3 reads CASRRDSHSNQPQHF. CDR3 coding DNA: TGTGCCAGCAGAAGGGACAGTCATAGCAATCAGCCCCAGCATTTT.

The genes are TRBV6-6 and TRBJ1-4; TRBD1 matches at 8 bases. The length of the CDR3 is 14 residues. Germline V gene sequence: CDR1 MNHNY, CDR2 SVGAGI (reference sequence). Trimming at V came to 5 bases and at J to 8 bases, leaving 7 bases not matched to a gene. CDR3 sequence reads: CASSGQGGREKLFF. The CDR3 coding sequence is TGTGCCAGCAGTGGACAGGGTGGAAGGGAAAAACTGTTTTTT.

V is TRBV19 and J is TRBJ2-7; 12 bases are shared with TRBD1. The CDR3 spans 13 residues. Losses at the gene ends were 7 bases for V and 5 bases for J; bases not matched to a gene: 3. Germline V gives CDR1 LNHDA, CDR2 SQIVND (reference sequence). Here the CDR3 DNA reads TGTGCCAGTATGGGACAGGGGGCACACGAGCAGTACTTC. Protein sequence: CASMGQGAHEQYF.

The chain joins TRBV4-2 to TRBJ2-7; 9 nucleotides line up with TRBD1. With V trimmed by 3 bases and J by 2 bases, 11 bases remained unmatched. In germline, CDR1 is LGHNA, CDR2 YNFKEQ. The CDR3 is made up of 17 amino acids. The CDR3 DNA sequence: TGTGCCAGCAGCCAGTCATCCGGACAGGGGTCAACCTACGAGCAGTACTTC. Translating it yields CASSQSSGQGSTYEQYF.

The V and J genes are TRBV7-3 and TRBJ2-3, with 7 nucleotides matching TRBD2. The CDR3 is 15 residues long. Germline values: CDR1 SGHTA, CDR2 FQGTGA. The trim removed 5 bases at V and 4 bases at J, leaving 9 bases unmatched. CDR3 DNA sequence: TGTGCCAGCAGCCTACTAGCGCGTCCGGCAGATACGCAGTATTTT. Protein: CASSLLARPADTQYF. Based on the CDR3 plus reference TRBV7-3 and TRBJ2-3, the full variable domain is GAGVSQTPSNKVTEKGKYVELRCDPISGHTALYWYRQSLGQGPEFLIYFQGTGAADDSGLPNDRFFAVRPEGSVSTLKIQRTERGDSAVYLCASSLLARPADTQYFGPGTRLTVL.

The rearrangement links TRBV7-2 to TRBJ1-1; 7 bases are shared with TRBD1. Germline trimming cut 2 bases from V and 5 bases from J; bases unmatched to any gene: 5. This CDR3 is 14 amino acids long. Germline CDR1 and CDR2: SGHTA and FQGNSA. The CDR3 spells CASSLMQGETEAFF. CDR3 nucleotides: TGTGCCAGCAGCTTAATGCAGGGGGAGACTGAAGCTTTCTTT.

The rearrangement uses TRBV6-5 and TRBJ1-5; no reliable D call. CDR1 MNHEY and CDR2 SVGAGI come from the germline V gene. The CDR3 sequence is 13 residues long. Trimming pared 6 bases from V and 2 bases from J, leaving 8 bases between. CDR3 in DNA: TGTGCCAGCAGGCCTCAGGGCAATCAGCCCCAGCATTTT. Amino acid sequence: CASRPQGNQPQHF.

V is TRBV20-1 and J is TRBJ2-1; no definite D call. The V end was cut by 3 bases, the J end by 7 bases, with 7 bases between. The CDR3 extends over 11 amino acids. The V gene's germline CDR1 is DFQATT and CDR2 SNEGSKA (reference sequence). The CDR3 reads CSASNGNEQFF. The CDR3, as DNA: TGCAGTGCTAGTAACGGGAATGAGCAGTTCTTC.

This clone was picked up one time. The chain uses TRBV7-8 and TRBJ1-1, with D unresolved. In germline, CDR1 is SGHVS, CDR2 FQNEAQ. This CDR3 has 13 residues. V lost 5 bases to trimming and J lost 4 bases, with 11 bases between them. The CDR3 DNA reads TGTGCCAGCAGCCCCGGAGGAGGCACTGAAGCTTTCTTT. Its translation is CASSPGGGTEAFF.

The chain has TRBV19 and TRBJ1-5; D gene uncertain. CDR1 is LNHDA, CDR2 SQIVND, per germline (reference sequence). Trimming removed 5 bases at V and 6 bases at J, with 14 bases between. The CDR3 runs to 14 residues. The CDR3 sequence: CASSGFLVGQPQHF. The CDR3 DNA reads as TGTGCCAGTAGTGGTTTCCTAGTGGGTCAGCCCCAGCATTTT. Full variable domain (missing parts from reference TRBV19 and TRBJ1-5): DGGITQSPKYLFRKEGQNVTLSCEQNLNHDAMYWYRQDPGQGLRLIYYSQIVNDFQKGDIAEGYSVSREKKESFPLTVTSAQKNPTAFYLCASSGFLVGQPQHFGDGTRLSIL.

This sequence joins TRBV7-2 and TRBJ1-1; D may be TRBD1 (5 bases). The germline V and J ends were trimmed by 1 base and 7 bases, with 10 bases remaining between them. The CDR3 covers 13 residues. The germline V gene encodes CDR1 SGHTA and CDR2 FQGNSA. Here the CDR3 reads CASSLDGGSEAFF. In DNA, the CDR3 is TGTGCCAGCAGCTTAGACGGGGGGAGTGAAGCTTTCTTT.

The CDR3 nucleotides are TGTGCCAGCAGCCACCCGGGGCAGGGGGCTAGCTCCTACGAGCAGTACTTC. It yields the protein CASSHPGQGASSYEQYF. The V call is TRBV14, the J call TRBJ2-7, with 8 nucleotides matching TRBD1. The CDR3 extends over 17 amino acids. Germline V gives CDR1 SGHDN, CDR2 FVKESK. V shed 3 bases and J 0 bases; nucleotides not matched to a gene: 10.

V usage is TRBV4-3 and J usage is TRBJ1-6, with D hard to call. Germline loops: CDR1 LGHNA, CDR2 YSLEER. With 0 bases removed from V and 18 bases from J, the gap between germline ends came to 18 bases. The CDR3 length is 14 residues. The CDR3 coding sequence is TGCGCCAGCAGCCAAGATTTGACGACATTCTGGCCCCACTTT. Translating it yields CASSQDLTTFWPHF.

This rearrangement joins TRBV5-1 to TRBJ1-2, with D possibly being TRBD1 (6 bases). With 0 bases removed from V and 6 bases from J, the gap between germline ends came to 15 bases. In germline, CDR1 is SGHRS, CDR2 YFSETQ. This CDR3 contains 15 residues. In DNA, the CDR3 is TGCGCCAGCAGCTTGGAAGGGGGATTAGCTGATGGCTACACCTTC. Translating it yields CASSLEGGLADGYTF. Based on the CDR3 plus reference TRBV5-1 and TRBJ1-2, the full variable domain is KAGVTQTPRYLIKTRGQQVTLSCSPISGHRSVSWYQQTPGQGLQFLFEYFSETQRNKGNFPGRFSGRQFSNSRSEMNVSTLELGDSALYLCASSLEGGLADGYTFGSGTRLTVV.

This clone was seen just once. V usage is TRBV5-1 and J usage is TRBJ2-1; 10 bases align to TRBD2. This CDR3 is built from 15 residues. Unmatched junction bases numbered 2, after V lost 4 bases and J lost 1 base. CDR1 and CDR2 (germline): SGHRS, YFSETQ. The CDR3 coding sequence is TGCGCCAGCAGCACACTAGCGGGATCCTACAATGAGCAGTTCTTC. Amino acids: CASSTLAGSYNEQFF.

CDR3 residues: CASSQVQALEQFF. CDR3 coding DNA: TGCGCCAGCAGCCAAGTCCAAGCTCTTGAGCAGTTCTTC. The V call is TRBV4-3, the J call TRBJ2-1; D remains unclear. Germline-derived CDR1 and CDR2 are LGHNA and YSLEER. Trimming took 1 base from V and 9 from J, leaving 10 bases between them. This CDR3 region has 13 residues.

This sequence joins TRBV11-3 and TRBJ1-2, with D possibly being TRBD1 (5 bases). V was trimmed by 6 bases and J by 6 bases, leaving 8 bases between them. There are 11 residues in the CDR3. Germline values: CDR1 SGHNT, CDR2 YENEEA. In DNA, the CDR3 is TGTGCCAGCAGGCGGGGCGATGGCTACACCTTC. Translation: CASRRGDGYTF.

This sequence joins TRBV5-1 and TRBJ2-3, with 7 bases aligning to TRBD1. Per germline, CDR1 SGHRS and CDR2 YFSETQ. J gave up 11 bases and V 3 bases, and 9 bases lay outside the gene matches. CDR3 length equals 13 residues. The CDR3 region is CASSSDRQGMQYF. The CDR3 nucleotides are TGCGCCAGCAGCTCAGATCGACAGGGAATGCAGTATTTT.

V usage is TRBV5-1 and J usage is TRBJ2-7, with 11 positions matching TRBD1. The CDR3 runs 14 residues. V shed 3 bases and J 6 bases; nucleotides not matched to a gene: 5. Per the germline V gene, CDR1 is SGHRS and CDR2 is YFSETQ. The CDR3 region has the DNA TGCGCCAGCAGCTACGGGACAGGGGGAATCGAGCAGTACTTC. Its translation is CASSYGTGGIEQYF. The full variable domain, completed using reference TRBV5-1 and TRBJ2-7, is KAGVTQTPRYLIKTRGQQVTLSCSPISGHRSVSWYQQTPGQGLQFLFEYFSETQRNKGNFPGRFSGRQFSNSRSEMNVSTLELGDSALYLCASSYGTGGIEQYFGPGTRLTVT.